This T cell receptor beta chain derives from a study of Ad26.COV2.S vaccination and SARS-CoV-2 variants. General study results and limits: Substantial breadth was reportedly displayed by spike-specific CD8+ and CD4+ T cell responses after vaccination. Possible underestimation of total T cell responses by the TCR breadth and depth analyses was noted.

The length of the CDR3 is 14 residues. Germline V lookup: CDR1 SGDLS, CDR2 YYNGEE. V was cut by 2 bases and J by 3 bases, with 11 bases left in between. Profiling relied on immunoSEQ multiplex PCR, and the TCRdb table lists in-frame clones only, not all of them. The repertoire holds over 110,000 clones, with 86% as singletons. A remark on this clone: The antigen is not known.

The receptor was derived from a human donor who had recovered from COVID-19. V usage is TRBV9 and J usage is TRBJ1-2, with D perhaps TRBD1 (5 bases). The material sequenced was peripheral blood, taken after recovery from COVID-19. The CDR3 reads CASSVPGGDYGYTF. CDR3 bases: TGTGCCAGCAGCGTCCCGGGGGGAGACTATGGCTACACCTTC.